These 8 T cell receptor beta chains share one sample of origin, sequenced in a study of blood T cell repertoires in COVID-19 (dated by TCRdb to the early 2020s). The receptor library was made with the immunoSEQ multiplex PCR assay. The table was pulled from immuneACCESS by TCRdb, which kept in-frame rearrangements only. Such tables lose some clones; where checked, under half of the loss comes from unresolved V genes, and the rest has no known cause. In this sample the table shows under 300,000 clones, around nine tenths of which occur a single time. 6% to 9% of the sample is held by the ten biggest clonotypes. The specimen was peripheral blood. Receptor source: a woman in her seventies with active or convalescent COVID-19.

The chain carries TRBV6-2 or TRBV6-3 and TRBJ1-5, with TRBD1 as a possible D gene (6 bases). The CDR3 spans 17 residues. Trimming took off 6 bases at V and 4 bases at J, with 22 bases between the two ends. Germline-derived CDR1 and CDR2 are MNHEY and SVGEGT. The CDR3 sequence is CASSSSWSRGTNQPQHF. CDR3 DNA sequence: TGTGCCAGCAGCTCATCCTGGAGCAGGGGTACAAATCAGCCCCAGCATTTT.

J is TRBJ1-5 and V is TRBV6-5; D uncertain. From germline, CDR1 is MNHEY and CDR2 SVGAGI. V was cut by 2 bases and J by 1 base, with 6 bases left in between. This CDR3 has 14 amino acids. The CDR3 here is CASSYRQSNQPQHF. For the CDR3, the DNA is TGTGCCAGCAGTTACAGACAAAGCAATCAGCCCCAGCATTTT.

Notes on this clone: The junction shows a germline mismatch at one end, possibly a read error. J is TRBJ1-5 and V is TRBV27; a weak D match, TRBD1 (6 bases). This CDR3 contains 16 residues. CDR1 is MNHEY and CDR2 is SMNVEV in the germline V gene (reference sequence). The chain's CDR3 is CASSLYTQGNDQPQHF. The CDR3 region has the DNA TGTGCCAGCAGCTTATATACTCAGGGGAACGATCAGCCCCAGCATTTT.

The CDR3 protein is CASSVTDFGNTIYF. CDR3 DNA sequence: TGTGCCAGCAGCGTGACAGATTTCGGAAACACCATATATTTT. V gene TRBV9 combines with J gene TRBJ1-3; weak D call: TRBD1 (5 bases). V dropped 2 bases and J dropped 4 bases, with 10 bases sitting between them. The germline gives CDR1 SGDLS, CDR2 YYNGEE. This CDR3 has 14 residues.

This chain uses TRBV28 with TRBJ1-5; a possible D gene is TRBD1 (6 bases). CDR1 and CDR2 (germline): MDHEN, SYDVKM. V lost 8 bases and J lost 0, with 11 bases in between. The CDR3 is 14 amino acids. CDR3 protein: CASWGGHSNQPQHF. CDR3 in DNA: TGTGCCAGCTGGGGGGGGCATAGCAATCAGCCCCAGCATTTT.

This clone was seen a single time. In nucleotides, the CDR3 is TGCAGCGTTGTGGGGGGGACCAATCAGCCCCAGCATTTT. Its protein is CSVVGGTNQPQHF. The chain carries TRBV29-1 and TRBJ1-5, with D perhaps TRBD1 (5 bases). Trimming took 4 bases from V and 3 from J, leaving 10 bases between them. CDR3 length equals 13 residues. Germline CDR1 SQVTM, CDR2 ANQGSEA.

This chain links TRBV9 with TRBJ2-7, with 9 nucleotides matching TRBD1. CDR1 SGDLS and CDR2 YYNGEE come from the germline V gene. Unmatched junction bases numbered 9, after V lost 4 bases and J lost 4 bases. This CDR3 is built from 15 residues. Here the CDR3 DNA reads TGTGCCAGCAGCCCTACCGGGACAGGGTTATACGAGCAGTACTTC. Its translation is CASSPTGTGLYEQYF.

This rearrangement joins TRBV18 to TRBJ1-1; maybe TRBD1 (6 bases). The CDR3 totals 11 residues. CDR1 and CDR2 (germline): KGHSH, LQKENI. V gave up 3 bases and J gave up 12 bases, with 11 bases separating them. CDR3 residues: CASSPGRGPFF. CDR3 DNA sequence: TGTGCCAGCTCACCGGGCAGGGGCCCTTTCTTT.